This is a list of T cell receptor beta chains from one sample in a study of blood T cell repertoires in COVID-19. The assay was immunoSEQ multiplex PCR, and TCRdb's table has in-frame clones only and misses some. The sample contains under 15,000 clones, about three quarters of which appear only once. Input material: peripheral blood. All receptors come from a woman of 80 years or more with acute or convalescent COVID-19. Both conserved end residues are part of each CDR3. Fields, in order: V gene, D gene, clone size, J gene, CDR3 DNA, CDR3 protein. D genes are given only for firm matches. Size is stated for part of the rows, as once, few or many counts, or as a class when the clone is expanded.

v_gene: TRBV4-2; d_gene: -; abundance: few; j_gene: TRBJ1-5; CDR3nt: TGTGCCAGCAGCCAAGACAGGGTGCGCAATCAGCCCCAGCATTTT; CDR3aa: CASSQDRVRNQPQHF
v_gene: TRBV5-6; d_gene: -; abundance: -; j_gene: TRBJ1-4; CDR3nt: TGTGCCAGCAGTCGAAGGGTACAGGGCGTCGGTTGGGAAAAACTGTTTTTT; CDR3aa: CASSRRVQGVGWEKLFF
v_gene: TRBV9; d_gene: -; abundance: -; j_gene: TRBJ1-3; CDR3nt: TGTGCCAGCAGCGTACGGAGCTCTGGAAACACCATATATTTT; CDR3aa: CASSVRSSGNTIYF
v_gene: TRBV7-6; d_gene: -; abundance: many; j_gene: TRBJ1-1; CDR3nt: TGTGCCAGCAGCAAGGAGGAAAACACTGAAGCTTTCTTT; CDR3aa: CASSKEENTEAFF
v_gene: TRBV5-1; d_gene: TRBD2; abundance: -; j_gene: TRBJ2-3; CDR3nt: TGCGCCAGCAGGGGGACTAGCGGCACAGATACGCAGTATTTT; CDR3aa: CASRGTSGTDTQYF
v_gene: TRBV4-1; d_gene: -; abundance: -; j_gene: TRBJ2-5; CDR3nt: TGCGCCAGCAGCCCCCAGTGGCCCGGGGAGACCCAGTACTTC; CDR3aa: CASSPQWPGETQYF
v_gene: TRBV7-9; d_gene: TRBD1; abundance: -; j_gene: TRBJ1-5; CDR3nt: TGTGCCAGCAGCTTAGCCGGGACAGGAAACAATCAGCCCCAGCATTTT; CDR3aa: CASSLAGTGNNQPQHF
v_gene: TRBV7-9; d_gene: -; abundance: -; j_gene: TRBJ1-4; CDR3nt: TGTGCCAGCAGCGCTAGCGAAGGTTTAACTAATGAAAAACTGTTTTTT; CDR3aa: CASSASEGLTNEKLFF
v_gene: TRBV7-3; d_gene: TRBD1; abundance: few; j_gene: TRBJ1-1; CDR3nt: TGTGCCAGCAGCCCGACGACAGGGAGTGGCACTGAAGCTTTCTTT; CDR3aa: CASSPTTGSGTEAFF
v_gene: TRBV4-3; d_gene: -; abundance: -; j_gene: TRBJ2-3; CDR3nt: TGCGCCAGCAGCCAGGGGAGCGGGAGCACAGATACGCAGTATTTT; CDR3aa: CASSQGSGSTDTQYF
v_gene: TRBV5-4; d_gene: TRBD1; abundance: -; j_gene: TRBJ1-6; CDR3nt: TGTGCCAGCAGCGGGCCACAGGGGTCGATTTCACCCCTCCACTTT; CDR3aa: CASSGPQGSISPLHF
v_gene: TRBV3-1/TRBV3-2; d_gene: TRBD2; abundance: -; j_gene: TRBJ2-1; CDR3nt: TGTGCCAGCAGCCAAGGACTAGCGGACAATGAGCAGTTCTTC; CDR3aa: CASSQGLADNEQFF
v_gene: TRBV5-4; d_gene: -; abundance: -; j_gene: TRBJ2-3; CDR3nt: TGTGCCAGCAGCCCCGAACGGGGCACAGATACGCAGTATTTT; CDR3aa: CASSPERGTDTQYF
v_gene: TRBV19; d_gene: -; abundance: -; j_gene: TRBJ1-5; CDR3nt: TGTGCCAGTACCCCCTGGGGGGGGGATCCCAATCAGCCCCAGCATTTT; CDR3aa: CASTPWGGDPNQPQHF
v_gene: TRBV5-6; d_gene: -; abundance: -; j_gene: TRBJ2-7; CDR3nt: TGTGCCAGCAGCTCGAGGGGGAACTACGAGCAGTACTTC; CDR3aa: CASSSRGNYEQYF
v_gene: TRBV5-1; d_gene: TRBD1; abundance: -; j_gene: TRBJ2-5; CDR3nt: TGCGCCAGCAGCTTCCAGGGGGAACAAGAGACCCAGTACTTC; CDR3aa: CASSFQGEQETQYF
v_gene: TRBV19; d_gene: TRBD1; abundance: -; j_gene: TRBJ1-4; CDR3nt: TGTGCCACCACAGGGGGCTGGGCAACTAATGAAAAACTGTTTTTT; CDR3aa: CATTGGWATNEKLFF
v_gene: TRBV7-6; d_gene: TRBD1; abundance: once; j_gene: TRBJ2-5; CDR3nt: TGTGCCAGCAGCTTAGAAGGGACAGGATGGGGGGAGACCCAGTACTTC; CDR3aa: CASSLEGTGWGETQYF
v_gene: TRBV7-6; d_gene: -; abundance: -; j_gene: TRBJ2-2; CDR3nt: TGTGCCAGCAGCCCAGCGTCACGGACCGGGGAGCTGTTTTTT; CDR3aa: CASSPASRTGELFF
v_gene: TRBV18; d_gene: TRBD1; abundance: -; j_gene: TRBJ1-6; CDR3nt: TGTGCCAGCTCACGGGACAGTGTAGGTATCTCACCCCTCCACTTT; CDR3aa: CASSRDSVGISPLHF